This T cell receptor beta chain was profiled in a study of T cells after yellow fever vaccination. Making TCR cDNA involved 5'RACE template switching, which added UMIs and a universal primer site. TCRdb re-derived calls from the 5' RACE reads in MiXCR, one entry per CDR3 protein. The sample lists a few hundred thousand distinct CDR3 sequences, 6.2% occurring once. Germline V gene data show CDR1 as ENHRY and CDR2 as SYGVKD. The CDR3 loop spans 15 amino acids. V lost 6 bases and J lost 7, with 21 bases in between. The sample was PBMCs, taken 5 days after the yellow fever booster vaccination. The chain links TRBV10-3 to TRBJ2-5, with D maybe TRBD2 (6 bases). This sequence originates from a man aged 25 to 40 who received the YFV17D yellow fever vaccine. This CDR3 is CAISRDAGPPGTQYF. The DNA for the CDR3 is TGTGCCATCAGCCGGGACGCGGGACCCCCGGGGACCCAGTACTTC.